The 14 T cell receptor beta chains below all came from one sample that was sequenced in a study of blood T cell repertoires in COVID-19. The data were produced by immunoSEQ multiplex PCR, yet TCRdb's version contains in-frame clones alone and is incomplete. The sample lists a few hundred thousand clones, around 90% occurring once. The sample taken for sequencing was peripheral blood. These receptors were taken from a woman aged 70-85 years with active or convalescent COVID-19.

Here the CDR3 reads CASSLWPLNYTEAFF. CDR3 bases: TGTGCCAGCAGCTTATGGCCCCTGAATTACACTGAAGCTTTCTTT. The V call is TRBV5-4, the J call TRBJ1-1, with D hard to call. This CDR3 contains 15 residues. Trimming removed 2 bases from V and 3 bases from J, with 14 bases in between. The germline CDR1 and CDR2 sequences are SGHNT and YYREEE (reference sequence).

This clone showed up just once. This chain joins TRBV7-9 and TRBJ1-5; a weak D match, TRBD1 (5 bases). Germline V gene data show CDR1 as SEHNR and CDR2 as FQNEAQ (reference sequence). The CDR3 extends over 13 amino acids. Trimming took 5 bases from V and 2 from J, leaving 7 bases between them. As DNA, the CDR3 is TGTGCCAGCAGCCAACAGGGCAATCAGCCCCAGCATTTT. Protein: CASSQQGNQPQHF.

The J gene is TRBJ2-3, the V gene TRBV2, with 7 bases aligning to TRBD1. The ends lost 6 bases at V and 6 bases at J; junction bases unmatched: 3. The CDR3 length is 12 residues. CDR1 and CDR2 from the germline V gene are SNHLY and FYNNEI. CDR3 in DNA: TGTGCCAGCAGAGGGACAGCCGATACGCAGTATTTT. It specifies CASRGTADTQYF.

A few counts support this clone. This rearrangement joins TRBV6-6 to TRBJ2-1; 7 bases are shared with TRBD2. V shed 3 bases and J 6 bases; nucleotides not matched to a gene: 11. The CDR3 runs to 16 residues. CDR1 MNHNY and CDR2 SVGAGI come from the germline V gene (reference sequence). The CDR3 coding sequence is TGTGCCAGCAGTTATGTCTGGGGAGGGAAAGTCAATGAGCAGTTCTTC. This sequence encodes CASSYVWGGKVNEQFF.

The rearrangement links TRBV2 to TRBJ2-1, with TRBD1 matching 7 bases. Germline values: CDR1 SNHLY, CDR2 FYNNEI. The CDR3 is 16 residues long. V trimming: 5 bases; J trimming: 15 bases; junction bases outside the gene matches: 22. CDR3 coding DNA: TGTGCCAGCAGTCCCCCCGGACAGGAAGGGCTAGGGACACGGTTCTTC. Protein product: CASSPPGQEGLGTRFF.

The V call is TRBV10-1, the J call TRBJ1-1; TRBD1 is a possible D gene (5 bases). The germline V gene has CDR1 WNHNN and CDR2 SYGVQD (reference sequence). Trimming removed 6 bases at V and 4 bases at J, with 12 bases between. This CDR3 contains 13 residues. The CDR3 bases are TGCGCCAGCAGCGTGGGACTGGGCACTGAAGCTTTCTTT. It is translated as CASSVGLGTEAFF.

The chain combines TRBV7-2 with TRBJ1-3; D remains unclear. The CDR3 contains 12 residues. Germline CDR1 and CDR2: SGHTA and FQGNSA. Trimming shortened V by 8 bases and J by 1 base, and 6 bases separated the two germline ends. CDR3 in amino acids: CASGGSGNTIYF. The CDR3 coding sequence is TGTGCCAGCGGAGGGTCTGGAAACACCATATATTTT. The variable domain in full, with the rest retrieved from reference TRBV7-2 and TRBJ1-3, is GAGVSQSPSNKVTEKGKDVELRCDPISGHTALYWYRQSLGQGLEFLIYFQGNSAPDKSGLPSDRFSAERTGGSVSTLTIQRTQQEDSAVYLCASGGSGNTIYFGEGSWLTVV.

This chain joins TRBV6-2 or TRBV6-3 and TRBJ1-1, with D maybe TRBD1 (6 bases). The CDR3 consists of 14 residues. The ends were cut back, 0 bases at V and 5 bases at J, with 10 bases in the middle. Germline-derived CDR1 and CDR2 are MNHEY and SVGEGT. The DNA of the CDR3 is TGTGCCAGCAGTTACTCGGGGGGGCAGACTGAAGCTTTCTTT. It encodes CASSYSGGQTEAFF.

This clone was seen once. The V call is TRBV2, the J call TRBJ2-2; D is possibly TRBD2 (5 bases). This CDR3 has 16 amino acids. V was cut by 8 bases and J by 1 base, with 17 bases left in between. The germline V gene encodes CDR1 SNHLY and CDR2 FYNNEI. Written as DNA, the CDR3 is TGTGCCAGCTCCGTTATGCGGGTTGGGAACACCGGGGAGCTGTTTTTT. Its protein product is CASSVMRVGNTGELFF. Full variable domain (rest looked up from reference TRBV2 and TRBJ2-2): EPEVTQTPSHQVTQMGQEVILRCVPISNHLYFYWYRQILGQKVEFLVSFYNNEISEKSEIFDDQFSVERPDGSNFTLKIRSTKLEDSAMYFCASSVMRVGNTGELFFGEGSRLTVL.

The chain links TRBV29-1 to TRBJ2-4, with 11 bases identical to TRBD2. The CDR3 extends over 12 amino acids. V was pared by 4 bases and J by 10 bases, with 3 bases of the junction left unmatched. The germline V gene encodes CDR1 SQVTM and CDR2 ANQGSEA. The CDR3 loop reads CSVGLAGGIQYF. The CDR3 DNA sequence: TGCAGCGTTGGGTTAGCGGGGGGGATTCAGTACTTC.

The chain has TRBV5-1 and TRBJ2-7; TRBD1 is a possible D gene (6 bases). CDR1 and CDR2 (germline): SGHRS, YFSETQ. The CDR3 covers 12 residues. Trimming left V 1 base short and J 6 bases short, with 8 bases between. The CDR3, as DNA: TGCGCCAGCAGCTTGCCAGGGGTCGAGCAGTACTTC. It is translated as CASSLPGVEQYF.

This clone turned up a few times. The CDR3 region has the DNA TGTGCCAGCGGGTTAGGACAGGGCAGTAATGAAAAACTGTTTTTT. This gives the protein CASGLGQGSNEKLFF. The V gene is TRBV11-2, the J gene TRBJ1-4; TRBD1 matches 8 bases. With 8 bases clipped from V and 4 bases from J, the junction kept 9 bases outside the gene matches. Germline V gene data show CDR1 as SGHAT and CDR2 as FQNNGV. CDR3 size: 15 residues.

This CDR3 is CASSEASSNYGYTF. The CDR3 nucleotides read TGTGCCAGCAGTGAGGCTTCTTCTAACTATGGCTACACCTTC. This sequence joins TRBV2 and TRBJ1-2; D is unclear. Germline CDR1 reads SNHLY; CDR2 reads FYNNEI. The CDR3 runs 14 residues. Trimming took off 3 bases at V and 0 bases at J, with 8 bases between the two ends.

This clone came up once. The gene calls are TRBV11-2 and TRBJ2-1; TRBD2 matches 7 bases. Germline lookup yields CDR1 SGHAT and CDR2 FQNNGV. The CDR3 loop spans 12 amino acids. The V and J ends lost 6 bases and 12 bases, in that order; junction bases with no gene match: 8. Here the CDR3 DNA reads TGTGCCAGCAGTAAGGGAGCGGGGTGGCAGTTCTTC. This translates into CASSKGAGWQFF.